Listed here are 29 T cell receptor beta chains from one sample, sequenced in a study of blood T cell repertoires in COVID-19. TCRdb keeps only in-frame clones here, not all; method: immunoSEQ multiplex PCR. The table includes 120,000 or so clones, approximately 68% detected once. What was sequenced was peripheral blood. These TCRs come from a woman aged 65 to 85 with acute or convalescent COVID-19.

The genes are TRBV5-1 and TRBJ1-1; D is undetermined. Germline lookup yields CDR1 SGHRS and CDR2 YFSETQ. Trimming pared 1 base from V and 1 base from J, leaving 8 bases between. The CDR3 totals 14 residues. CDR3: CASSLSAANTEAFF. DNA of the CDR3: TGCGCCAGCAGCTTGTCTGCGGCGAACACTGAAGCTTTCTTT.

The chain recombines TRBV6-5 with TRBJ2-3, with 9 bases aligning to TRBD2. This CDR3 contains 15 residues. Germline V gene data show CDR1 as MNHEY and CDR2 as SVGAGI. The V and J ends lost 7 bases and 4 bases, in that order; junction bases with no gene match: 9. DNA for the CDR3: TGTGCCAGCACCTCGAGGGCGGGAGGGCCAGATACGCAGTATTTT. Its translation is CASTSRAGGPDTQYF.

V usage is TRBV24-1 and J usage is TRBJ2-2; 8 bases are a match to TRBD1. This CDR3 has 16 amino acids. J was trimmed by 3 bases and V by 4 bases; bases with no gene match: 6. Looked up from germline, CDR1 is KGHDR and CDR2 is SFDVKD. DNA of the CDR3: TGTGCCACCAGTGAGCCAGGGGGCGCGTACACCGGGGAGCTGTTTTTT. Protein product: CATSEPGGAYTGELFF.

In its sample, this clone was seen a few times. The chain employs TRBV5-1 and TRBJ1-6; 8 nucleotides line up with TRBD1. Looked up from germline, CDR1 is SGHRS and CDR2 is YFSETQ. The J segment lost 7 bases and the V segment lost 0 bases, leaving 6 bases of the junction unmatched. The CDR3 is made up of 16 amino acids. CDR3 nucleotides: TGCGCCAGCAGCTTGGAAGGGACAGGCGCCAATTCACCCCTCCACTTT. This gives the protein CASSLEGTGANSPLHF. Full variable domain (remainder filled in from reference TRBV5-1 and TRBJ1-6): KAGVTQTPRYLIKTRGQQVTLSCSPISGHRSVSWYQQTPGQGLQFLFEYFSETQRNKGNFPGRFSGRQFSNSRSEMNVSTLELGDSALYLCASSLEGTGANSPLHFGNGTRLTVT.

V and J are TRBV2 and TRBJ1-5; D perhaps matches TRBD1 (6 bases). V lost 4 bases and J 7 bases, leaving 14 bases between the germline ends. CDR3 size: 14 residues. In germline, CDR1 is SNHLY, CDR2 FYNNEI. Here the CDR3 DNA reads TGTGCCAGCAGTGTTGGGGGCGCAGGACAGCCCCAGCATTTT. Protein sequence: CASSVGGAGQPQHF. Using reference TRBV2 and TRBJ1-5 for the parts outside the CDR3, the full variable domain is EPEVTQTPSHQVTQMGQEVILRCVPISNHLYFYWYRQILGQKVEFLVSFYNNEISEKSEIFDDQFSVERPDGSNFTLKIRSTKLEDSAMYFCASSVGGAGQPQHFGDGTRLSIL.

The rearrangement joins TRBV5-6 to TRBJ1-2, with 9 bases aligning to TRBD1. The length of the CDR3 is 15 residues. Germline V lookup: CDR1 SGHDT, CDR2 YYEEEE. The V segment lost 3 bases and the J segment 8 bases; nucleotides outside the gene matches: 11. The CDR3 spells CASSSLTGGEIGYTF. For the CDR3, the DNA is TGTGCCAGCAGCTCACTCACAGGGGGCGAAATCGGCTACACCTTC.

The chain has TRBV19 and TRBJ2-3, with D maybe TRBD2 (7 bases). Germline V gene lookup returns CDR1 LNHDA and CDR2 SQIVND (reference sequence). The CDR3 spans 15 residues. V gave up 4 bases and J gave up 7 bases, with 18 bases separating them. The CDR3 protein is CASSRGTIQGYTQYF. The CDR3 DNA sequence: TGTGCCAGTAGTAGAGGGACTATCCAGGGGTATACGCAGTATTTT.

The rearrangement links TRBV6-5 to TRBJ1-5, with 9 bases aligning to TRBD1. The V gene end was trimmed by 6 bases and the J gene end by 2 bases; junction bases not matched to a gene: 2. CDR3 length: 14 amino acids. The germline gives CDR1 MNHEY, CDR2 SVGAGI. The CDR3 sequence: CASSWTGGNQPQHF. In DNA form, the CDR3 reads TGTGCCAGCAGCTGGACAGGGGGCAATCAGCCCCAGCATTTT.

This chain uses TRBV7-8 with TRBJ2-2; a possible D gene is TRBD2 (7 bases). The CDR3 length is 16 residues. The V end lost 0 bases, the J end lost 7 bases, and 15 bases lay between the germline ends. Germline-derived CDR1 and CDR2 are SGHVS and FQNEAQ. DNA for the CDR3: TGTGCCAGCAGCTTAGCTCGAAGGGGGAGGGGCGGGGAGCTGTTTTTT. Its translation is CASSLARRGRGGELFF.

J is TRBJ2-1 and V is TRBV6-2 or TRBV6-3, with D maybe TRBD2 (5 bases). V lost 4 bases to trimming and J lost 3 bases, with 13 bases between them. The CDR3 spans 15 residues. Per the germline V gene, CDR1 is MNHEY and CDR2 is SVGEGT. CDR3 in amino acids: CASSWSAGYYNEQFF. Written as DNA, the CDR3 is TGTGCCAGCAGTTGGTCCGCGGGTTACTACAATGAGCAGTTCTTC.

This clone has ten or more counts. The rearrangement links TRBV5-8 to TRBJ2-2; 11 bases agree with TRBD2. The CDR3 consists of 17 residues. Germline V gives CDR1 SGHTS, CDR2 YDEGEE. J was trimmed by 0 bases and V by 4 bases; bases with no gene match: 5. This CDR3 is CASSRPTSGTNTGELFF. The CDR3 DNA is TGTGCCAGCAGCCGCCCGACTAGCGGGACGAACACCGGGGAGCTGTTTTTT.

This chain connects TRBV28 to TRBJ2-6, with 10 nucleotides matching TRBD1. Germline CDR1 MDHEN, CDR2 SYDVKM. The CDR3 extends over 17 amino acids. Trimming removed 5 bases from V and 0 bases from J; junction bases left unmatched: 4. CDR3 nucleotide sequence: TGTGCCAGCAGTCTAGGGACAGGGGTCTCTGGGGCCAACGTCCTGACTTTC. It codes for CASSLGTGVSGANVLTF.

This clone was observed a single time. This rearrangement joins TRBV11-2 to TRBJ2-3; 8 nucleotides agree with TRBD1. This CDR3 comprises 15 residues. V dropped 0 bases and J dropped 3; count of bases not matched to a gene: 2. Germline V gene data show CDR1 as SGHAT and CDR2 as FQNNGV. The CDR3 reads CASSLDRGRTDTQYF. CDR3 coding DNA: TGTGCCAGCAGCTTAGACAGGGGGCGGACAGATACGCAGTATTTT.

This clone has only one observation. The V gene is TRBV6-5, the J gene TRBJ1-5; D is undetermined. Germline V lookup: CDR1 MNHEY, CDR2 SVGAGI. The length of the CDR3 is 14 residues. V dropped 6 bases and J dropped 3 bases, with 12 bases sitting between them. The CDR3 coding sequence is TGTGCCAGCAGAATGGTTGGCACCAATCAGCCCCAGCATTTT. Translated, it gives CASRMVGTNQPQHF.

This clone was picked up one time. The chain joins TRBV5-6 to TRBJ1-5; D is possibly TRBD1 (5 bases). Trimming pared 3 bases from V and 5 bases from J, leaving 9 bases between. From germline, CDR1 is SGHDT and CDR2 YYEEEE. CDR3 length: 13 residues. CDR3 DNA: TGTGCCAGCAGCTCTGGGACTCATCAGCCCCAGCATTTT. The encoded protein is CASSSGTHQPQHF.

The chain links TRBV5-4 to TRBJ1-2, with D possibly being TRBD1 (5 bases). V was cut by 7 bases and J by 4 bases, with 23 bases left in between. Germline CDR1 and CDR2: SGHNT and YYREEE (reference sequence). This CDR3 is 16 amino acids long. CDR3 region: CASQLAHRNWVYGYTF. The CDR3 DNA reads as TGTGCCAGCCAGCTTGCCCACAGGAATTGGGTCTATGGCTACACCTTC.

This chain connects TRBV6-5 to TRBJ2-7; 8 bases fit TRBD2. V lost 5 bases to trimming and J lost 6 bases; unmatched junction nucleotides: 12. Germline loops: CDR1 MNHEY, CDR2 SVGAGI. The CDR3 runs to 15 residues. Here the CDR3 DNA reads TGTGCCAGCAGTCAGTGGACTAGCCAGTCTAGCGAGCAGTACTTC. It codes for CASSQWTSQSSEQYF.

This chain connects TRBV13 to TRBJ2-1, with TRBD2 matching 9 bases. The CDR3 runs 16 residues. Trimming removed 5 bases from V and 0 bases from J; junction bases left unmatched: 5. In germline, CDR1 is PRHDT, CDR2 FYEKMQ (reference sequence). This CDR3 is CASSLSGGSSYNEQFF. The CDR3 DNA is TGTGCCAGCAGCCTCAGCGGGGGGAGCTCCTACAATGAGCAGTTCTTC.

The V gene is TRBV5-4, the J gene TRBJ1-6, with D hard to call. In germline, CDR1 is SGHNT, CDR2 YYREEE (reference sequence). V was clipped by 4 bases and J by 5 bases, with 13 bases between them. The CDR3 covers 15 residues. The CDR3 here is CASSLGPGNNSPLHF. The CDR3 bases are TGTGCCAGCAGCCTCGGACCGGGAAATAATTCACCCCTCCACTTT.

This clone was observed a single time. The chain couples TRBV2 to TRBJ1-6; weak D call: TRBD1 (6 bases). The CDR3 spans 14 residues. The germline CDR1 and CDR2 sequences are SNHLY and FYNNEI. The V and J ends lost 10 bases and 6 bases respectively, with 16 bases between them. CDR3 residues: CATKPQGSNSPLHF. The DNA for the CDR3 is TGTGCCACCAAACCGCAGGGGAGTAATTCACCCCTCCACTTT. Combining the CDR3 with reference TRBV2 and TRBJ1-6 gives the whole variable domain EPEVTQTPSHQVTQMGQEVILRCVPISNHLYFYWYRQILGQKVEFLVSFYNNEISEKSEIFDDQFSVERPDGSNFTLKIRSTKLEDSAMYFCATKPQGSNSPLHFGNGTRLTVT.

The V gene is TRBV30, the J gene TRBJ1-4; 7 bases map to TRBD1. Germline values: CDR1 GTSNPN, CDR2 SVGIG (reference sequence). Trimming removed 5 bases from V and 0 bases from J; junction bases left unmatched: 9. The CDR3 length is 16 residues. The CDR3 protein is CAWRTGPYATNEKLFF. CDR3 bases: TGTGCCTGGCGGACAGGTCCTTATGCAACTAATGAAAAACTGTTTTTT.

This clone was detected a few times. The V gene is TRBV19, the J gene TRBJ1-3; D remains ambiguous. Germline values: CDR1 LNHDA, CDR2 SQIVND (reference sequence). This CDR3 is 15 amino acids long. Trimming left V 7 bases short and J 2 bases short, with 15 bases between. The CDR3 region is CASIIRSGTGNTIYF. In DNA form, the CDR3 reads TGTGCCAGTATCATCAGGTCAGGAACTGGAAACACCATATATTTT.

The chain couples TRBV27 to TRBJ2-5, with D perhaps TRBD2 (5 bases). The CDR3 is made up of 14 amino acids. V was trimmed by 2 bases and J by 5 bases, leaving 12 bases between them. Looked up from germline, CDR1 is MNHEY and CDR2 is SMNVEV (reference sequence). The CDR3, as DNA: TGTGCCAGCAGTTTAAGCCTAGCCGGGGAGACCCAGTACTTC. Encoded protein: CASSLSLAGETQYF.

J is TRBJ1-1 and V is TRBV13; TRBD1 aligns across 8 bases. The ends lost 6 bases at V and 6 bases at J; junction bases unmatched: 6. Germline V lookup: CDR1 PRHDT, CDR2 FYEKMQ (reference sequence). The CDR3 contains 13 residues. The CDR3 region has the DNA TGTGCCAGCAGTCCGACAGGGGTGGCTGAAGCTTTCTTT. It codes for CASSPTGVAEAFF.

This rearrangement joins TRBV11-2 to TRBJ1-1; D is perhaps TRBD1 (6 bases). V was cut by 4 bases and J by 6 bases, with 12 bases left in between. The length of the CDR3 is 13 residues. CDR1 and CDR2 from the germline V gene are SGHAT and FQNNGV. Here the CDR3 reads CASSSTTGAEAFF. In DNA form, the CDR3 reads TGTGCCAGCAGCTCCACGACAGGAGCTGAAGCTTTCTTT.

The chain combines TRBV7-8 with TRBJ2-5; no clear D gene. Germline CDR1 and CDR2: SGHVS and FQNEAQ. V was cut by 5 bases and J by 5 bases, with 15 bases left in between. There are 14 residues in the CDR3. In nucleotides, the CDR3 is TGTGCCAGCAGCCATAAGACTCATGGTGAGACCCAGTACTTC. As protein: CASSHKTHGETQYF.

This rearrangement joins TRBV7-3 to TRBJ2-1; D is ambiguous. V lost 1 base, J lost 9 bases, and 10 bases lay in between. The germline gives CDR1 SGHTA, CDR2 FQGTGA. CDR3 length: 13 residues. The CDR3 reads CASSLIGYAEQFF. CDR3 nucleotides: TGTGCCAGCAGCTTAATCGGTTACGCTGAGCAGTTCTTC.

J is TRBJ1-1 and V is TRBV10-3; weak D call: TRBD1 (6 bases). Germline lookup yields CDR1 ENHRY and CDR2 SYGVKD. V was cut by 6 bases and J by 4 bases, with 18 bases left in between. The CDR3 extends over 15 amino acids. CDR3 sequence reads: CAISDPGHLSTEAFF. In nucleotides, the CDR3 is TGTGCCATCAGCGACCCGGGACACCTCTCCACTGAAGCTTTCTTT.

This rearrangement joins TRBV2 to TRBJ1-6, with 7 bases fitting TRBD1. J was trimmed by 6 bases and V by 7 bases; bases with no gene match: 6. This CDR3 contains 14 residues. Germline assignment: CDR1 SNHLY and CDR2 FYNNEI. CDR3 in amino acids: CASMAGTANSPLHF. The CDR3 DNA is TGTGCCAGCATGGCCGGGACAGCTAATTCACCCCTCCACTTT.